The 2 T cell receptor beta chains in this list originate from one sample, sequenced in a study of T cells after yellow fever vaccination. Each CDR3 protein gets one entry after TCRdb re-called the 5' RACE reads with MiXCR. The sample carries more than 350,000 distinct CDR3 sequences, around a tenth recorded once. This sample comprised PBMCs, obtained on the day of the first yellow fever vaccination. These receptors were obtained from a man aged 18-30 years who received the YFV17D yellow fever vaccine.

On this clonotype: Germline and junction disagree at one end, which may indicate a read error. V and J are TRBV6-4 and TRBJ1-2; D remains unclear. This CDR3 has 15 amino acids. The germline gives CDR1 MRHNA, CDR2 SNTAGT. Here the CDR3 DNA reads TGTGCCAGCAGTGACTCGATCTGGTCAGGCGACCGGGTTCACTTC. Protein: CASSDSIWSGDRVHF.

The chain is built from TRBV18 and TRBJ2-1; TRBD1 matches at 7 bases. The V and J ends lost 3 bases and 5 bases, in that order; junction bases with no gene match: 4. The CDR3 loop spans 14 amino acids. The germline gives CDR1 KGHSH, CDR2 LQKENI. The CDR3: CASSPDREHNEQFF. As DNA, the CDR3 is TGTGCCAGCTCACCCGACAGGGAGCACAATGAGCAGTTCTTC.